The clone carrying this T cell receptor beta chain was seen once. The data belong to a study of blood T cell repertoires in COVID-19. Study context: Some COVID-19 samples were acute and others convalescent; all came from the United States, Italy and Spain.

V was pared by 7 bases and J by 0 bases, with 16 bases between. The CDR3 extends over 16 amino acids. Germline values: CDR1 SGHAT, CDR2 FQNNGV. Original processing notes: It was from reference gene primer amplification that nucleated cell counts were estimated. Measured with immunoSEQ multiplex PCR; TCRdb has only the in-frame clones, and not every one. The V and J calls and clone size are taken from that table; D and trimming were inferred from the DNA. The sample has about 260,000 clones, approximately 84% seen once. This TCR came from a woman aged 80 or over with acute or convalescent COVID-19. Material: peripheral blood. The J gene is TRBJ1-5, the V gene TRBV11-2, with TRBD1 as a possible D gene (6 bases). The CDR3 loop reads CASKGGTAYSNQPQHF. For the CDR3, the DNA is TGTGCCAGCAAAGGGGGTACAGCATATAGCAATCAGCCCCAGCATTTT. The whole variable domain, filled in from reference TRBV11-2 and TRBJ1-5, reads EAGVAQSPRYKIIEKRQSVAFWCNPISGHATLYWYQQILGQGPKLLIQFQNNGVVDDSQLPKDRFSAERLKGVDSTLKIQPAKLEDSAVYLCASKGGTAYSNQPQHFGDGTRLSIL.